This T cell receptor beta chain was retrieved from a study of blood T cell repertoires in COVID-19. Overall study context: Whether acute or convalescent, the COVID-19 samples came from the United States, Italy and Spain.

Germline-derived CDR1 and CDR2 are MNHNS and SASEGT. The CDR3 is 17 residues long. V dropped 4 bases and J dropped 2; count of bases not matched to a gene: 11. Sequencing was performed with immunoSEQ multiplex PCR; in TCRdb, only in-frame clones are kept and a portion is missing. The table has about 20,000 clones, 75% to 90% seen once. Material for sequencing was peripheral blood. The chain is built from TRBV6-1 and TRBJ2-7, with 10 bases identical to TRBD2. This sequence originates from a human donor in a cohort sampled during active COVID-19. CDR3 sequence (DNA): TGTGCCAGCAGTGTAGAGAAACTAGCGGGACCCCCCTACGAGCAGTACTTC. Protein: CASSVEKLAGPPYEQYF.